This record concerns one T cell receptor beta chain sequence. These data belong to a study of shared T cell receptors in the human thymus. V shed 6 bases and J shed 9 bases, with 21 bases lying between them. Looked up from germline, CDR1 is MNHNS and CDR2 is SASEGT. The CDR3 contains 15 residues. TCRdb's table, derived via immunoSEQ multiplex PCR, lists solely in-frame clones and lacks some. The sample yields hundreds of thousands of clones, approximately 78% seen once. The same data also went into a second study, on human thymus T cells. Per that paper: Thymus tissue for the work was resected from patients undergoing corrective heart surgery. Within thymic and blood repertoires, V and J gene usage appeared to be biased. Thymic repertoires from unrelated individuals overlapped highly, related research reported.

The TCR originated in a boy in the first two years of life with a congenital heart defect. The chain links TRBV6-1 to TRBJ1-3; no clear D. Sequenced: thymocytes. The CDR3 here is CASRAGSQSVPTIYF. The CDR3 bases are TGTGCCAGCAGGGCGGGGAGCCAAAGTGTTCCCACCATATATTTT.